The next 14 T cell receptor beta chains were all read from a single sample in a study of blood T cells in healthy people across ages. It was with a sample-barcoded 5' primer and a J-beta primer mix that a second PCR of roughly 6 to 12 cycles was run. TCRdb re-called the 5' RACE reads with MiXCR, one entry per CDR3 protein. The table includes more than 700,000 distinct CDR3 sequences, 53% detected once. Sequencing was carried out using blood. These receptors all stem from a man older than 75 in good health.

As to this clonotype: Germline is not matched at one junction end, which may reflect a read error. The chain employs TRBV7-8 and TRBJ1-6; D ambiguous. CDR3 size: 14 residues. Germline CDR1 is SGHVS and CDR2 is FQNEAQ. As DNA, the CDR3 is TGTGCCAGCCGCTTCCAGATAGATAATTCACCCCTCCACTTT. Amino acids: CASRFQIDNSPLHF.

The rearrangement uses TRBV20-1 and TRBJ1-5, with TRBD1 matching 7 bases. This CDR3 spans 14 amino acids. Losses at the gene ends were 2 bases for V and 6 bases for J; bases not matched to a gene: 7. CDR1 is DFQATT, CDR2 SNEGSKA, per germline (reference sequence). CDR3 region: CSARPDRVGQPQHF. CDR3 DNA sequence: TGCAGTGCTAGACCCGACAGGGTTGGTCAGCCCCAGCATTTT.

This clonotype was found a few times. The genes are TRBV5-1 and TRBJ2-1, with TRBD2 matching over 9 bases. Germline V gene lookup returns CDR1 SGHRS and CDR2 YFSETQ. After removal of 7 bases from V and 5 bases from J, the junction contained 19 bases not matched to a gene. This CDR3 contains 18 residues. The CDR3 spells CASGRRGTRGGRDNEQFF. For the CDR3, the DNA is TGCGCCAGCGGACGCCGGGGTACGCGGGGCGGGAGGGACAATGAGCAGTTCTTC.

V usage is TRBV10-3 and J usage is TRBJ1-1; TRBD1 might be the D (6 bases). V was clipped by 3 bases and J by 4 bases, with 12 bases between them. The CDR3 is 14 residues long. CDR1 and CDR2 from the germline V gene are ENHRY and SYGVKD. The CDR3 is CAISERDISTEAFF. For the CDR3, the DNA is TGTGCCATCAGTGAACGGGACATCAGCACTGAAGCTTTCTTT.

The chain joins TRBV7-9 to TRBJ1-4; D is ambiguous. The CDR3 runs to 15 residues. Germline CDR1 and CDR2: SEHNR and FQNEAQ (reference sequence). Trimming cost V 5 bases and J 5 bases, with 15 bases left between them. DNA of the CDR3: TGTGCCAGCAGCCCCGGAGCAGTAGAGAATGAAAAACTGTTTTTT. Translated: CASSPGAVENEKLFF.

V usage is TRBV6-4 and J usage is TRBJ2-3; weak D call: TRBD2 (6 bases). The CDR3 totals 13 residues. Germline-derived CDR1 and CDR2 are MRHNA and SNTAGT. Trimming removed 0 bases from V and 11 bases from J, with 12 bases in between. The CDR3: CASSDSGGRLQYF. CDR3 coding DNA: TGTGCCAGCAGTGACTCCGGAGGGCGCCTGCAGTATTTT.

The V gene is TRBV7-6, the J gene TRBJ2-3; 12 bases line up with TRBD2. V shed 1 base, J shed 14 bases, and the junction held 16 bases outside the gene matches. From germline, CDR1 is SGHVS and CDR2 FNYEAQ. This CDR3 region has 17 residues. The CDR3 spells CASSLVIGLAGFRYAYF. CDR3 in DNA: TGTGCCAGCAGCTTAGTAATCGGACTAGCGGGATTCAGATACGCGTATTTT.

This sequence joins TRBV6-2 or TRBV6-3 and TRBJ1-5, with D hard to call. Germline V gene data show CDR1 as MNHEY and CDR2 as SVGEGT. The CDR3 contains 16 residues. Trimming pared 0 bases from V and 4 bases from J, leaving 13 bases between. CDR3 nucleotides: TGTGCCAGCAGTTACTCGAAGCGGGCAGGAAATCAGCCCCAGCATTTT. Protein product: CASSYSKRAGNQPQHF.

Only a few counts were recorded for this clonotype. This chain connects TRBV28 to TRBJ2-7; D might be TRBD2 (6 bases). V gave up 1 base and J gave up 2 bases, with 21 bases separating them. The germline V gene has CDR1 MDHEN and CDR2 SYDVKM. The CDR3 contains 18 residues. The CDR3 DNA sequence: TGTGCCAGCAGTTTATACCGGCGGCCTAGCGCCCTAACCTACGAGCAGTACTTC. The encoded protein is CASSLYRRPSALTYEQYF.

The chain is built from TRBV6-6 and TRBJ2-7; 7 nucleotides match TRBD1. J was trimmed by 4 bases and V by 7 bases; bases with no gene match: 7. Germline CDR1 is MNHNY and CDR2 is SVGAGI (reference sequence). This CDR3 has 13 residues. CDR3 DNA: TGTGCCAGCACCCTGAGACAGGGATACGAGCAGTACTTC. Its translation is CASTLRQGYEQYF.

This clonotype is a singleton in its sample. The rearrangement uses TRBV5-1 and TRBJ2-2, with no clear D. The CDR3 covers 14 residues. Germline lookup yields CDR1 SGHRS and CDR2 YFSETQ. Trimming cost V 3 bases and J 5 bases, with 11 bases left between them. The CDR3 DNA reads TGCGCCAGCAGCTCCACAGTTGGGACCGGGGAGCTGTTTTTT. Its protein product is CASSSTVGTGELFF.

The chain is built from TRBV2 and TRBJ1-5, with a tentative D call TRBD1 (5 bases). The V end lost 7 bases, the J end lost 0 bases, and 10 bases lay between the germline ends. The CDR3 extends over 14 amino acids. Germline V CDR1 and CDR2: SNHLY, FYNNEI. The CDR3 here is CASTLDISNQPQHF. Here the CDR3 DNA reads TGTGCCAGCACCCTGGACATTAGCAATCAGCCCCAGCATTTT.

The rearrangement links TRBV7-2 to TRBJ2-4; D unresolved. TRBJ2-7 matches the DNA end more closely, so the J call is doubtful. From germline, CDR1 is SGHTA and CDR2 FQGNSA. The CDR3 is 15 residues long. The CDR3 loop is CASSLVTNPSYEQYF. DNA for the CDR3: TGTGCCAGCAGCTTAGTCACAAATCCGAGCTACGAGCAGTACTTC.

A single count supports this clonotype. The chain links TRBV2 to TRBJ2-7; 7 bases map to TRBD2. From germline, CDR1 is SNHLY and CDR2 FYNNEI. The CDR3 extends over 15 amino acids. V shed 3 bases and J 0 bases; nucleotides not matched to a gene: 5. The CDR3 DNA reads TGTGCCAGCAGTGATTTGGCGGGAGCCTCCTACGAGCAGTACTTC. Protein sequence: CASSDLAGASYEQYF. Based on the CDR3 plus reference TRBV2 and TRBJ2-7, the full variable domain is EPEVTQTPSHQVTQMGQEVILRCVPISNHLYFYWYRQILGQKVEFLVSFYNNEISEKSEIFDDQFSVERPDGSNFTLKIRSTKLEDSAMYFCASSDLAGASYEQYFGPGTRLTVT.